This T cell receptor (beta chain) was captured in a study of blood T cell repertoires in COVID-19. Whole-study context: Donors in the United States, Italy and Spain gave samples during acute or convalescent COVID-19.

This clone was detected once. The CDR3 length is 15 residues. The V gene lost 4 bases and the J gene lost 2 bases, with 12 bases spanning the gap. Germline CDR1 KGHDR, CDR2 SFDVKD. In the original workflow: Reference gene primers were amplified, and this amplification served to estimate nucleated cell counts. Some clones are missing from TCRdb's copy, which holds only in-frame ones; the method was immunoSEQ multiplex PCR. Clone size and the V and J calls come from that table; the DNA yielded D and trimming. This sample has about 470,000 clones, with about 85% found just once. The sequence was obtained from a woman under 30 who had recovered from COVID-19. The chain uses TRBV24-1 and TRBJ2-3, with D possibly matching TRBD2 (6 bases). Sequencing was done on a sample of PBMCs or T cells enriched from blood (not recorded which). CDR3 protein: CATSDRDWYTDTQYF. Here the CDR3 DNA reads TGTGCCACCAGTGACCGGGACTGGTACACAGATACGCAGTATTTT.